This TCR beta chain is drawn from a study of OX40 agonist ivuxolimab in advanced cancers. Overall study: In this trial design, patients received ivuxolimab intravenously at 0.01 to 10 mg/kg every 2 weeks. Therapy given before enrollment (anti-PD-1, anti-PD-L1 or anti-CTLA-4) was allowed, and 40% to 50% had some.

Profiled with immunoSEQ multiplex PCR; TCRdb holds only in-frame clones, not every one. There are about 77,000 clones in the sample; about 86% occur only once, and about 0.8% lies in the top ten. This CDR3 spans 15 amino acids. Germline CDR1 reads LGHNA; CDR2 reads YSLEER. V dropped 0 bases and J dropped 7; count of bases not matched to a gene: 7. The input for sequencing was CD4+ or CD8+ T cells sorted from blood, taken in a trial of the OX40 agonist ivuxolimab. The receptor was derived from an adult with an advanced solid tumor such as melanoma, head and neck, liver or kidney cancer. The chain links TRBV4-3 to TRBJ2-7, with 9 nucleotides matching TRBD2. The CDR3 coding sequence is TGCGCCAGCAGCCAAGATGGCAGCGGGAGGAGGGAGCAGTACTTC. Its translation is CASSQDGSGRREQYF.